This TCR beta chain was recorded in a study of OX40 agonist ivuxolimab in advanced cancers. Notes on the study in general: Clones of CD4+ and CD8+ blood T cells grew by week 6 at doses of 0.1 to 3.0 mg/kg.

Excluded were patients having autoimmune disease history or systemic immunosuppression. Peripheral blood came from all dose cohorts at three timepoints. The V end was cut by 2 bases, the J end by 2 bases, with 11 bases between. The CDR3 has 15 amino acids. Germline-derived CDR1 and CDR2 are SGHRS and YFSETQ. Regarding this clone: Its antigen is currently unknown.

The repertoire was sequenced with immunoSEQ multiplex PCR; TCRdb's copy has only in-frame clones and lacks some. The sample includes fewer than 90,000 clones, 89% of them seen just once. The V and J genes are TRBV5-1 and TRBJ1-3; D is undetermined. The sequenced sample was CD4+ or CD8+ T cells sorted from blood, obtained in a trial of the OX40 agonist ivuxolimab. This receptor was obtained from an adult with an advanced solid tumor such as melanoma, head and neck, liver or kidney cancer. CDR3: CASSLGNTAGNTIYF. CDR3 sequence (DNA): TGCGCCAGCAGCTTAGGGAACACCGCTGGAAACACCATATATTTT. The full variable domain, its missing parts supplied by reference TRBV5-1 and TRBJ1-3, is KAGVTQTPRYLIKTRGQQVTLSCSPISGHRSVSWYQQTPGQGLQFLFEYFSETQRNKGNFPGRFSGRQFSNSRSEMNVSTLELGDSALYLCASSLGNTAGNTIYFGEGSWLTVV.